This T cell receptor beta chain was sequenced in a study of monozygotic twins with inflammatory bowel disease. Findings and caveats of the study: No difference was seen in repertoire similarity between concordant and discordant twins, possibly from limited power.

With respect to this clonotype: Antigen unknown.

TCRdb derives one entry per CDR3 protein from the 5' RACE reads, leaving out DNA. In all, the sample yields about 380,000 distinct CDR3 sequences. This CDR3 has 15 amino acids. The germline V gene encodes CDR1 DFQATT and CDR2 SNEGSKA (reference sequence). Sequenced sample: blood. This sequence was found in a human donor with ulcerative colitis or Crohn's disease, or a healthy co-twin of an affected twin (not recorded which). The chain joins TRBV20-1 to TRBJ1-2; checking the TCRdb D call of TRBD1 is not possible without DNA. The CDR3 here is CSARDLSGAGYGYNF.